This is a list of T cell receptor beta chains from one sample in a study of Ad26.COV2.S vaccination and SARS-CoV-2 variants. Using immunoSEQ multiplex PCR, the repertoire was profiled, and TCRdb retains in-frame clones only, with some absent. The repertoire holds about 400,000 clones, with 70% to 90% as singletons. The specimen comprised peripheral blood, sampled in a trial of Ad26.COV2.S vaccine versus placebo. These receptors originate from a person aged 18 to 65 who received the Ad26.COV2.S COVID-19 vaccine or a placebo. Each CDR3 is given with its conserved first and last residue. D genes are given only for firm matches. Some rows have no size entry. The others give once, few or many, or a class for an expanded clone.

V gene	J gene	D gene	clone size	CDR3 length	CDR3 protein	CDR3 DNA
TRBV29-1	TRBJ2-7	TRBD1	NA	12	CSARTGAYEQYF	TGCAGCGCCAGGACAGGGGCCTACGAGCAGTACTTC
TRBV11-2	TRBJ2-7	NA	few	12	CASSLAGHEQYF	TGTGCCAGCAGCTTAGCTGGCCACGAGCAGTACTTC
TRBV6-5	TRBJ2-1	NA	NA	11	CASRVGNEQFF	TGTGCCAGCCGGGTTGGCAATGAGCAGTTCTTC
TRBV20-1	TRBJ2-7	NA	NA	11	CSAHPGDEQYF	TGCAGTGCTCACCCGGGGGACGAGCAGTACTTC
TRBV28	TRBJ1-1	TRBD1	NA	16	CATRDSGNRGNTEAFF	TGTGCCACACGGGATTCGGGGAACAGGGGGAACACTGAAGCTTTCTTT
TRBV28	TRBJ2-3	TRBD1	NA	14	CASSLVGGADTQYF	TGTGCCAGCAGTTTGGTAGGGGGCGCAGATACGCAGTATTTT
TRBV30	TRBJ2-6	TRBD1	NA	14	CAGVQGVGANVLTF	TGTGCCGGGGTGCAGGGGGTTGGGGCCAACGTCCTGACTTTC
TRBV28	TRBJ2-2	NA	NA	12	CASSTGGGELFF	TGTGCCAGCAGTACCGGGGGCGGGGAGCTGTTTTTT
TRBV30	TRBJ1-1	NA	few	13	CAWSVLMNTEAFF	TGTGCCTGGAGTGTACTTATGAACACTGAAGCTTTCTTT
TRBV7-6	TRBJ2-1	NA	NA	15	CASSLGENGLNEQFF	TGTGCCAGCAGCTTAGGAGAAAATGGCCTCAATGAGCAGTTCTTC
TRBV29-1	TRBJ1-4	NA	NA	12	CSVGATNEKLFF	TGCAGCGTGGGGGCAACTAATGAAAAACTGTTTTTT
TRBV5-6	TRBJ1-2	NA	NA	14	CASSSEMGGIGYTF	TGTGCCAGCAGCTCAGAAATGGGGGGCATCGGCTACACCTTC
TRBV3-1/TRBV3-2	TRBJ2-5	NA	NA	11	CASSQTETQYF	TGTGCCAGCAGCCAGACCGAGACCCAGTACTTC
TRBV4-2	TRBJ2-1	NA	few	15	CASGGGSASLNEQFF	TGTGCCAGCGGAGGGGGTTCTGCGTCCCTCAATGAGCAGTTCTTC
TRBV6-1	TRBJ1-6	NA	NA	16	CASSERGGSPNSPLHF	TGTGCCAGCAGTGAACGGGGAGGCAGTCCCAATTCACCCCTCCACTTT
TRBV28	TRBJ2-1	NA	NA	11	CASSLDNEQFF	TGTGCCAGCAGTTTGGACAATGAGCAGTTCTTC
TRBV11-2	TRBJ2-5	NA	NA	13	CASTVAPTETQYF	TGTGCCAGCACTGTAGCGCCAACAGAGACCCAGTACTTC
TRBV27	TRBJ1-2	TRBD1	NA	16	CASSSGRGHIDYGYTF	TGTGCCAGCAGTTCTGGCAGGGGGCATATAGACTATGGCTACACCTTC
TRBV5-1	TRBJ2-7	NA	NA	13	CASSAPGGGEQYF	TGCGCCAGCAGCGCACCAGGGGGGGGCGAGCAGTACTTC
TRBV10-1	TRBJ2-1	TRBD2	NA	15	CASSESASGKYEQFF	TGCGCCAGCAGTGAATCGGCTAGCGGGAAATATGAGCAGTTCTTC
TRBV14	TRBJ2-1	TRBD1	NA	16	CASSLPGQGAYNEQFF	TGTGCCAGCAGTCTTCCGGGACAGGGGGCCTACAATGAGCAGTTCTTC
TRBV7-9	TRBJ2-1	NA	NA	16	CASSSYRAVSYNEQFF	TGTGCCAGCAGCTCCTACCGAGCGGTCTCCTACAATGAGCAGTTCTTC
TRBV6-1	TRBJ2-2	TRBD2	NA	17	CASSEMGLAVNTGELFF	TGTGCCAGCAGTGAAATGGGACTAGCGGTGAACACCGGGGAGCTGTTTTTT
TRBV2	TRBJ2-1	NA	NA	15	CASSETGVSYNEQFF	TGTGCCAGCAGTGAGACAGGAGTCTCCTACAATGAGCAGTTCTTC
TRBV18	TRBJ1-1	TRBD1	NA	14	CASSPGQGGPEAFF	TGTGCCAGCTCACCGGGACAGGGTGGGCCTGAAGCTTTCTTT
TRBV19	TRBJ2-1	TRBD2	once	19	CASTPWGGLAVTSYNEQFF	TGTGCCAGTACTCCCTGGGGGGGACTAGCGGTCACCTCCTACAATGAGCAGTTCTTC
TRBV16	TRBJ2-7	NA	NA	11	CASSQSYEQYF	TGTGCCAGCAGCCAATCATACGAGCAGTACTTC
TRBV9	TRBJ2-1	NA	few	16	CASSVVGRGNYNEQFF	TGTGCCAGCAGCGTAGTAGGTAGGGGAAACTACAATGAGCAGTTCTTC
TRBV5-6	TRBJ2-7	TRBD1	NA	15	CASRPDRGISYEQYF	TGTGCCAGCAGACCCGACAGGGGCATCTCCTACGAGCAGTACTTC
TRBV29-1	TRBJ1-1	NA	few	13	CSVEDLRVAEAFF	TGCAGCGTTGAAGACCTACGAGTGGCTGAAGCTTTCTTT
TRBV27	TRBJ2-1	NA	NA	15	CASSLGPRAINEQFF	TGTGCCAGCAGTTTAGGGCCCAGGGCGATCAATGAGCAGTTCTTC
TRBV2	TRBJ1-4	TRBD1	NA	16	CASSVDRGLTNEKLFF	TGTGCCAGCAGTGTCGACAGGGGGCTGACTAATGAAAAACTGTTTTTT
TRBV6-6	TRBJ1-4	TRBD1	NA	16	CASSYWEGQGDEKLFF	TGTGCCAGCAGTTACTGGGAAGGGCAGGGGGATGAAAAACTGTTTTTT
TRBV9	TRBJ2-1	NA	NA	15	CASSVATLGNNEQFF	TGTGCCAGCAGCGTAGCTACTTTAGGAAACAATGAGCAGTTCTTC
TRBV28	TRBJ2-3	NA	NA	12	CASSVFPDTQYF	TGTGCCAGCAGTGTGTTCCCAGATACGCAGTATTTT
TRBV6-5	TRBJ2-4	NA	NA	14	CASRSRSVRYIQYF	TGTGCCAGCAGATCACGCTCGGTTAGGTACATTCAGTACTTC
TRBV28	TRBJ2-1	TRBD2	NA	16	CASSLLREHSYNEQFF	TGTGCCAGCAGTTTGTTGCGGGAGCACTCCTACAATGAGCAGTTCTTC
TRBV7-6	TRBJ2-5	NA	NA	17	CASSLGSQDPPWETQYF	TGTGCCAGCAGCTTAGGATCGCAGGACCCTCCTTGGGAGACCCAGTACTTC
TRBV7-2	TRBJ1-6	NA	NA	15	CASSLEGTVNSPLHF	TGTGCCAGCAGCTTAGAGGGTACGGTTAATTCACCCCTCCACTTT
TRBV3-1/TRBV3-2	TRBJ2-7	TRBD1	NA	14	CASSQHGTAGGQYF	TGTGCCAGCAGCCAACACGGGACAGCAGGAGGGCAGTACTTC
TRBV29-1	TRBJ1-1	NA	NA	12	CSAPTGGTEAFF	TGCAGCGCCCCGACAGGTGGCACTGAAGCTTTCTTT
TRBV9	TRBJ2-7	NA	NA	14	CASSVGQWGDEQYF	TGTGCCAGCAGCGTAGGACAGTGGGGGGACGAGCAGTACTTC
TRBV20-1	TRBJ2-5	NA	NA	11	CSASPEETQYF	TGCAGTGCTAGTCCAGAAGAGACCCAGTACTTC
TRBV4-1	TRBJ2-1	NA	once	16	CASSQPQGGRYNEQFF	TGCGCCAGCAGCCAACCTCAGGGGGGAAGATACAATGAGCAGTTCTTC